Described below is a single TCR beta chain sequence and its context. The antigen remains undetermined. Time point noted: baseline pretreatment blood. The treatment was: 15 Gy SBRT to primary tumor, nephrectomy 4 weeks later. Radiation-treated patients gave blood at baseline, week 2 and week 4. This renal cell carcinoma was of the clear cell type. Method: immunoSEQ multiplex PCR; TCRdb's copy keeps in-frame clones and lacks some. The sample includes under 65,000 clones, 65% to 80% of them seen just once. This entry is derived from a study of radiation and T cells in renal cell carcinoma. Findings and caveats of the study: Pretreatment tumor biopsies were lacking, so baseline clonotypes are unknown. From baseline, blood top tumor clonotypes peaked at 2 weeks post-radiation.

From germline, CDR1 is LGHNA and CDR2 YNFKEQ. The CDR3 has 16 residues. Trimming took off 1 base at V and 13 bases at J, with 22 bases between the two ends. This TCR was sampled from a man aged 55 to 70 with renal cell carcinoma. The chain is built from TRBV4-2 and TRBJ1-4; the D gene is possibly TRBD1 (6 bases). The source material was blood, sampled from a patient whose treatment included radiotherapy and nephrectomy. The CDR3 reads CASSQGSTPSGEGLFF. In DNA, the CDR3 is TGTGCCAGCAGCCAAGGATCCACACCTTCAGGGGAAGGACTGTTTTTT.